A selection of T cell receptor beta chains follows, all from one sample in a study of blood T cell repertoires in COVID-19. Profiling relied on immunoSEQ multiplex PCR, and the TCRdb table lists in-frame clones only, not all of them. This table has around 620,000 clones, more than 80% appearing once. Sequencing was carried out using peripheral blood. The receptors stem from a woman between 18 and 29 years old with acute or convalescent COVID-19. The CDR3 runs from the conserved cysteine through the conserved F or W. Fields, in order: D gene, V gene, CDR3 length, J gene, clone size, CDR3 protein, CDR3 DNA. A D gene is named only where the DNA matches it firmly. Rows give clone size only sometimes, using once, few, many, or a class for an expanded clone.

d_gene: .; v_gene: TRBV4-3; len: 16; j_gene: TRBJ2-7; abundance: .; CDR3aa: CASSQPLRVDSWEQYF; CDR3nt: TGCGCCAGCAGCCAACCCCTCAGGGTAGATTCGTGGGAGCAGTACTTC
d_gene: .; v_gene: TRBV5-1; len: 16; j_gene: TRBJ1-3; abundance: .; CDR3aa: CASSTAGTSTGNTIYF; CDR3nt: TGCGCCAGCAGCACGGCGGGGACGTCTACTGGAAACACCATATATTTT
d_gene: .; v_gene: TRBV18; len: 15; j_gene: TRBJ2-3; abundance: .; CDR3aa: CASSPRYRGTDTQYF; CDR3nt: TGTGCCAGCTCACCACGGTACAGGGGCACAGATACGCAGTATTTT
d_gene: .; v_gene: TRBV19; len: 14; j_gene: TRBJ1-4; abundance: once; CDR3aa: CASLSRQFNEKLFF; CDR3nt: TGTGCTAGCCTCTCGAGGCAGTTTAATGAAAAACTGTTTTTT
d_gene: .; v_gene: TRBV9; len: 14; j_gene: TRBJ1-1; abundance: .; CDR3aa: CASSAGDYATEAFF; CDR3nt: TGTGCCAGCAGCGCGGGGGACTATGCCACTGAAGCTTTCTTT
d_gene: .; v_gene: TRBV9; len: 16; j_gene: TRBJ1-6; abundance: .; CDR3aa: CASSDTPGTSNSPLHF; CDR3nt: TGTGCCAGCAGCGATACCCCAGGGACTAGTAATTCACCCCTCCACTTT
d_gene: TRBD1; v_gene: TRBV4-1; len: 17; j_gene: TRBJ1-5; abundance: .; CDR3aa: CASSQSVRDRGFQPQHF; CDR3nt: TGCGCCAGCAGCCAATCCGTTCGGGACAGGGGATTCCAGCCCCAGCATTTT
d_gene: .; v_gene: TRBV6-2/TRBV6-3; len: 17; j_gene: TRBJ1-6; abundance: .; CDR3aa: CASSYSRGLGRRFPLHF; CDR3nt: TGTGCCAGCAGTTACTCGAGGGGGTTGGGACGGCGGTTCCCCCTCCACTTT
d_gene: TRBD1; v_gene: TRBV10-3; len: 15; j_gene: TRBJ1-2; abundance: .; CDR3aa: CAISASGTGVYGYTF; CDR3nt: TGTGCCATCAGTGCCTCCGGGACAGGGGTCTATGGCTACACCTTC
d_gene: .; v_gene: TRBV30; len: 16; j_gene: TRBJ1-2; abundance: once; CDR3aa: CAWRAAKGGPNYGYTF; CDR3nt: TGTGCCTGGAGGGCCGCCAAGGGGGGGCCTAACTATGGCTACACCTTC
d_gene: TRBD1; v_gene: TRBV29-1; len: 15; j_gene: TRBJ1-1; abundance: .; CDR3aa: CSVEDHDRGITEAFF; CDR3nt: TGCAGCGTTGAAGATCATGACAGGGGAATCACTGAAGCTTTCTTT
d_gene: .; v_gene: TRBV28; len: 16; j_gene: TRBJ1-5; abundance: .; CDR3aa: CASRSGGAKGNQPQHF; CDR3nt: TGTGCCAGCAGGTCTGGGGGCGCAAAGGGCAATCAGCCCCAGCATTTT
d_gene: .; v_gene: TRBV5-1; len: 14; j_gene: TRBJ2-7; abundance: .; CDR3aa: CASSLGDMTYEQYF; CDR3nt: TGCGCCAGCAGCTTGGGCGATATGACCTACGAGCAGTACTTC
d_gene: TRBD1; v_gene: TRBV30; len: 13; j_gene: TRBJ1-2; abundance: .; CDR3aa: CAWSFGQADGYTF; CDR3nt: TGTGCCTGGAGTTTTGGACAGGCCGACGGCTACACCTTC
d_gene: .; v_gene: TRBV7-6; len: 16; j_gene: TRBJ1-5; abundance: .; CDR3aa: CASSPTTGQTNQPQHF; CDR3nt: TGTGCCAGCAGCCCTACCACCGGACAGACCAATCAGCCCCAGCATTTT
d_gene: .; v_gene: TRBV18; len: 14; j_gene: TRBJ1-1; abundance: .; CDR3aa: CASSPPTYYTEAFF; CDR3nt: TGTGCCAGCTCACCACCAACATATTACACTGAAGCTTTCTTT
d_gene: TRBD2; v_gene: TRBV6-5; len: 15; j_gene: TRBJ2-2; abundance: few; CDR3aa: CASSYSGLVTGELFF; CDR3nt: TGTGCCAGCAGTTACTCGGGACTAGTAACCGGGGAGCTGTTTTTT
d_gene: TRBD1; v_gene: TRBV19; len: 18; j_gene: TRBJ1-1; abundance: .; CDR3aa: CASSIDGQGYTAYTEAFF; CDR3nt: TGTGCCAGTAGTATAGATGGACAGGGATACACCGCCTACACTGAAGCTTTCTTT
d_gene: TRBD1; v_gene: TRBV7-2; len: 15; j_gene: TRBJ2-2; abundance: .; CDR3aa: CASSFGQVGTGELFF; CDR3nt: TGTGCCAGCAGCTTCGGACAGGTGGGCACCGGGGAGCTGTTTTTT
d_gene: TRBD1; v_gene: TRBV27; len: 16; j_gene: TRBJ1-4; abundance: .; CDR3aa: CASSRTGVATNEKLFF; CDR3nt: TGTGCCAGCAGTAGAACAGGGGTTGCAACTAATGAAAAACTGTTTTTT
d_gene: .; v_gene: TRBV30; len: 12; j_gene: TRBJ2-1; abundance: .; CDR3aa: CAWSTGGREQFF; CDR3nt: TGTGCCTGGAGTACGGGGGGCCGCGAGCAGTTCTTC
d_gene: TRBD1; v_gene: TRBV27; len: 16; j_gene: TRBJ2-1; abundance: .; CDR3aa: CASRPRDRRKDNEQFF; CDR3nt: TGTGCCAGCAGACCACGGGACAGGAGGAAGGACAATGAGCAGTTCTTC
d_gene: .; v_gene: TRBV11-2; len: 16; j_gene: TRBJ1-1; abundance: .; CDR3aa: CASSSPRASLNTEAFF; CDR3nt: TGTGCCAGCAGCTCCCCGAGGGCGTCTTTGAACACTGAAGCTTTCTTT
d_gene: .; v_gene: TRBV2; len: 14; j_gene: TRBJ1-5; abundance: .; CDR3aa: CASSEVSGNQPQHF; CDR3nt: TGTGCCAGCAGTGAGGTCTCGGGCAATCAGCCCCAGCATTTT
d_gene: TRBD2; v_gene: TRBV2; len: 15; j_gene: TRBJ2-1; abundance: .; CDR3aa: CASSAGTSGYNEQFF; CDR3nt: TGTGCCAGCAGCGCAGGGACTAGCGGCTACAATGAGCAGTTCTTC
d_gene: .; v_gene: TRBV19; len: 15; j_gene: TRBJ1-1; abundance: once; CDR3aa: CASSIVAGYDTEAFF; CDR3nt: TGTGCCAGTAGTATAGTGGCGGGGTATGACACTGAAGCTTTCTTT
d_gene: .; v_gene: TRBV27; len: 16; j_gene: TRBJ1-6; abundance: .; CDR3aa: CASSLLGDSYNSPLHF; CDR3nt: TGTGCCAGCAGTTTACTCGGGGACTCCTATAATTCACCCCTCCACTTT
d_gene: TRBD1; v_gene: TRBV4-2; len: 18; j_gene: TRBJ1-6; abundance: .; CDR3aa: CASSQDPGQGARNSPLHF; CDR3nt: TGTGCCAGCAGCCAAGATCCGGGACAGGGGGCGCGGAATTCACCCCTCCACTTT
d_gene: TRBD2; v_gene: TRBV7-2; len: 16; j_gene: TRBJ2-3; abundance: once; CDR3aa: CASSLGSSGVSDTQYF; CDR3nt: TGTGCCAGCAGCTTAGGGTCTAGCGGGGTCTCAGATACGCAGTATTTT